This T cell receptor beta chain was retrieved from a study of shared clonotypes between healthy human individuals (dated by TCRdb to 2019 to 2021). Some background on the complete study: The cohort comprised two women and a few men aged 18 to 49 years. Blood TCR repertoires of about five healthy adults were deeply sequenced to estimate repertoire size and the extent of clonotype sharing between individuals. Different laboratories and diverse techniques were used to prepare libraries and sequence TCR repertoires, to increase sequencing depth and limit assay-specific biases. Per donor, leukapheresis produced somewhere between about 0.85 and 10 billion PBMCs. Paper-wide results and their limitations: Based on pairwise subsampling, the degree of clonotype sharing among donors was expected to be affected by sequencing depth. Because the study included only a small number of donors, the genetic and exposure-history diversity represented was limited. Sampling was restricted to blood, and TCR repertoires in tissue are likely to differ from TCR repertoires in blood.

A note on this clone: Its antigen has not been determined. Nothing much larger sits one base from this clone, and base qualities are not available.

Its CDR3 holds 15 amino acids, cysteine through phenylalanine. The kept DNA is CDR3 alone, 45 bases in frame from the first base. Taken from the germline V gene (reference sequence), the CDR1 and CDR2 loops are SGHAT and FQDESV. Here V drops 5 bases and J drops 7 bases, and the junction holds 4 bases not matched to any gene. Using the deep immunoSEQ assay, TCR CDR3 regions were amplified from genomic DNA by multiplex PCR. Genomic DNA extracted from each cell subset was distributed evenly over all wells of several immunoSEQ 96-well plates, and each plate served as one replicate. For unsorted PBMC, about 0.3 ug genomic DNA, equal to 25,000 to 35,000 T cell genomes, was loaded into each replicate PCR. Genomic DNA from unsorted PBMC was sequenced over ten immunoSEQ deep assay plates. The purified libraries were quantified using a Qubit 3.0 fluorometer, sized with a Bioanalyzer 2100, and then quantified again using the KAPA Library Quantification kit. Every immunoSEQ 96-well plate was sequenced on a separate single-read 150-cycle Illumina NextSeq 550 flow cell. The source study handled its data this way. Because the immunoSEQ output included only junctional sequences and no quality scores, the filtering could not be the same as the filtering used for full-length reads. To assign V/J genes and CDR3, sequences were annotated using PyIR, a Python wrapper for IgBLAST v1.9, with IMGT germline references. Reads were removed for weak V/J assignments (E-value above 1e-6), missing CDR3, stop codons, out-of-frame junctions, or ambiguous translated residues. V3J clonotypes were defined as sequences sharing the same inferred V gene, J gene, and CDR3 amino acid sequence. The percentage overlap between two repertoires was calculated by dividing the number of shared unique clonotypes by the size of the smaller repertoire. Three approaches were used to assess repertoire richness: RTK rarefaction, the Chao1 estimator, and Recon v2.1 estimates of unobserved clonotypes. TCRdb stores this immuneACCESS table with in-frame sequences only. Part of the clones is absent; in the studies checked, under half of the shortfall reflects unresolved V genes, and no reason is known for the rest. The DNA gave D and trimming, while V, J and clone size come from that table. Here the sample has about 490,000 clones; roughly 78% occur a single time. 12% of the sample belongs to the ten largest clones.

Donors were healthy HIV-negative adults with no recently reported acute infections or vaccinations. Every donor was a Caucasian adult residing in Nashville, Tennessee, USA. In the unsorted samples, approximately 82 million PBMCs were counted, and genomic DNA was extracted using the QIAamp DNA Blood Mini kit. Blood was collected by leukapheresis, and PBMCs were isolated by Ficoll-Histopaque density gradient centrifugation and then cryopreserved in liquid nitrogen vapor phase. This receptor was obtained from a woman between 40 and 50 years old in good health. Some clones in this sample may be carry-over from other donors' samples. Material: PBMCs. Here the chain combines TRBV11-1 and TRBJ2-1, with TRBD2 matching 14 junction bases. The nucleotides read TGTGCCAGCAGCCCTCGGACTAGCGGGAGGAATGAGCAGTTCTTC. Its protein product is CASSPRTSGRNEQFF. Reference TRBV11-1 and TRBJ2-1 genes cover what lies past the CDR3, so the full variable domain is EAEVAQSPRYKITEKSQAVAFWCDPISGHATLYWYRQILGQGPELLVQFQDESVVDDSQLPKDRFSAERLKGVDSTLKIQPAELGDSAMYLCASSPRTSGRNEQFFGPGTRLTVL.